Presented here are 15 T cell receptor beta chains from one specimen sequenced in a study of blood T cell repertoires in COVID-19. Assay used: immunoSEQ multiplex PCR; TCRdb lists only in-frame clones, some missing. The sample has over 35,000 clones; about four fifths are singletons. Material: peripheral blood. The receptors were gathered from a human donor with acute or convalescent COVID-19. The donor label of this sample is uncertain.

This clone was detected only once. The rearrangement links TRBV24-1 to TRBJ2-3; 8 bases fit TRBD1. The CDR3 runs 15 residues. Germline V gene sequence: CDR1 KGHDR, CDR2 SFDVKD. J was trimmed by 3 bases and V by 3 bases; bases with no gene match: 4. DNA of the CDR3: TGTGCCACCAGTGATCCCGGACAGGGAACAGATACGCAGTATTTT. It encodes CATSDPGQGTDTQYF.

This rearrangement joins TRBV28 to TRBJ2-2, with 7 bases fitting TRBD2. Trimming at V came to 1 base and at J to 5 bases, leaving 4 bases not matched to a gene. The CDR3 has 15 amino acids. Looked up from germline, CDR1 is MDHEN and CDR2 is SYDVKM. The CDR3 spells CASSLSGGSTGELFF. The CDR3 bases are TGTGCCAGCAGTTTATCCGGCGGGAGTACCGGGGAGCTGTTTTTT.

This clone appeared a single time. CDR3 residues: CASSPAATGDSYGYTF. CDR3 coding DNA: TGTGCCAGCTCACCCGCGGCGACAGGGGATTCCTATGGCTACACCTTC. V is TRBV18 and J is TRBJ1-2; 8 nucleotides match TRBD1. CDR3 length: 16 residues. Germline CDR1 is KGHSH and CDR2 is LQKENI. V lost 3 bases, J lost 4 bases, and 10 bases stayed unmatched.

This clone occurred once. The chain combines TRBV28 with TRBJ1-5, with D possibly being TRBD1 (5 bases). CDR1 MDHEN and CDR2 SYDVKM come from the germline V gene. Trimming cost V 6 bases and J 1 base, with 25 bases left between them. This CDR3 has 19 amino acids. The CDR3 sequence: CASRINLGQGGSSNQPQHF. In DNA, the CDR3 is TGTGCCAGCAGAATTAATCTCGGGCAGGGAGGGTCGAGCAATCAGCCCCAGCATTTT.

The chain combines TRBV7-6 with TRBJ1-2; TRBD1 matches 7 bases. CDR1 and CDR2 from the germline V gene are SGHVS and FNYEAQ. Trimming at V came to 3 bases and at J to 7 bases, leaving 8 bases not matched to a gene. The CDR3 covers 14 residues. CDR3 sequence (DNA): TGTGCCAGCAGCTTGGCGACAGGGTCGGGTGGCTACACCTTC. Amino acid sequence: CASSLATGSGGYTF. The complete variable domain, with remaining parts taken from reference TRBV7-6 and TRBJ1-2, reads GAGVSQSPRYKVTKRGQDVALRCDPISGHVSLYWYRQALGQGPEFLTYFNYEAQQDKSGLPNDRFSAERPEGSISTLTIQRTEQRDSAMYRCASSLATGSGGYTFGSGTRLTVV.

The rearrangement links TRBV19 to TRBJ1-1, with D maybe TRBD1 (5 bases). The CDR3 runs 15 residues. The germline gives CDR1 LNHDA, CDR2 SQIVND (reference sequence). V gave up 5 bases and J gave up 0 bases, with 13 bases separating them. The CDR3 coding sequence is TGTGCCAGTAGTGTACGCAGGGTCATGAACACTGAAGCTTTCTTT. Residues: CASSVRRVMNTEAFF.

V gene TRBV7-2 combines with J gene TRBJ2-3; 12 bases map to TRBD2. This CDR3 region has 17 residues. The V gene end was trimmed by 4 bases and the J gene end by 0 bases; junction bases not matched to a gene: 5. Germline V gene sequence: CDR1 SGHTA, CDR2 FQGNSA. CDR3 coding DNA: TGTGCCAGCAGCTCACGGACTAGCGGGGCAAGCACAGATACGCAGTATTTT. It encodes CASSSRTSGASTDTQYF.

The CDR3 sequence is CASSLDPGVREFF. CDR3 bases: TGTGCCAGCAGCTTAGATCCGGGGGTCCGGGAGTTCTTC. The V call is TRBV11-2, the J call TRBJ2-1; maybe TRBD2 (6 bases). Germline V lookup: CDR1 SGHAT, CDR2 FQNNGV. This CDR3 is 13 amino acids long. The V end was cut by 0 bases, the J end by 14 bases, with 14 bases between. Looking up the rest from reference TRBV11-2 and TRBJ2-1 gives the full variable domain: EAGVAQSPRYKIIEKRQSVAFWCNPISGHATLYWYQQILGQGPKLLIQFQNNGVVDDSQLPKDRFSAERLKGVDSTLKIQPAKLEDSAVYLCASSLDPGVREFFGPGTRLTVL.

The genes are TRBV28 and TRBJ1-5; 9 bases align to TRBD1. Unmatched junction bases numbered 18, after V lost 6 bases and J lost 6 bases. Germline V CDR1 and CDR2: MDHEN, SYDVKM. The CDR3 consists of 18 residues. This CDR3 reads CASSPFIARDREGQPQHF. CDR3 sequence (DNA): TGTGCCAGCAGCCCCTTCATCGCCCGGGACAGGGAGGGTCAGCCCCAGCATTTT.

The rearrangement joins TRBV5-1 to TRBJ1-2; the match to TRBD1 covers 10 bases. The CDR3 runs 14 residues. Germline values: CDR1 SGHRS, CDR2 YFSETQ. J was trimmed by 4 bases and V by 4 bases; bases with no gene match: 4. CDR3 sequence reads: CASSRDRGSYGYTF. In DNA, the CDR3 is TGCGCCAGCAGCCGGGACAGGGGAAGCTATGGCTACACCTTC.

The chain employs TRBV11-2 and TRBJ1-1; D unresolved. The V gene lost 0 bases and the J gene lost 1 base, with 9 bases spanning the gap. Germline CDR1 is SGHAT and CDR2 is FQNNGV. The CDR3 is 15 amino acids. This CDR3 is CASSLERWRNTEAFF. CDR3 sequence (DNA): TGTGCCAGCAGCTTAGAGCGGTGGAGGAACACTGAAGCTTTCTTT.

V and J are TRBV19 and TRBJ2-2; 9 positions agree with TRBD2. The germline CDR1 and CDR2 sequences are LNHDA and SQIVND (reference sequence). V shed 3 bases and J 7 bases; nucleotides not matched to a gene: 6. This CDR3 spans 15 amino acids. The CDR3 is CASSMAGGPVGELFF. As DNA, the CDR3 is TGTGCCAGTAGTATGGCGGGAGGGCCAGTCGGGGAGCTGTTTTTT.

This chain uses TRBV3-1 (or the pseudogene TRBV3-2) with TRBJ2-1, with D unresolved. The V end was cut by 1 base, the J end by 0 bases, with 16 bases between. The germline V gene has CDR1 LGHDT and CDR2 YNNKEL (reference sequence). This CDR3 is built from 18 residues. The CDR3 here is CASSQVFGAAGSYNEQFF. The CDR3 DNA reads TGTGCCAGCAGCCAAGTGTTTGGAGCAGCCGGCTCCTACAATGAGCAGTTCTTC.

This chain joins TRBV10-3 and TRBJ2-5, with D perhaps matching TRBD2 (6 bases). Trimming shortened V by 2 bases and J by 5 bases, and 15 bases separated the two germline ends. CDR3 size: 15 residues. Germline CDR1 and CDR2: ENHRY and SYGVKD. The CDR3 bases are TGTGCCATCAGTGAGCCCAGCGGGCCGGGGGAGACCCAGTACTTC. Protein product: CAISEPSGPGETQYF.

The chain carries TRBV24-1 and TRBJ2-6; TRBD1 matches at 7 bases. CDR1 and CDR2 from the germline V gene are KGHDR and SFDVKD. Trimming removed 5 bases from V and 2 bases from J; junction bases left unmatched: 2. The CDR3 runs to 15 residues. CDR3 sequence (DNA): TGTGCCACCAGTGCTCAGGGGGCTGGGGCCAACGTCCTGACTTTC. It translates to CATSAQGAGANVLTF.